The text below deals with one T cell receptor (beta chain). The data belong to a study of T cells in tumors and immune-related adverse events. Method: immunoSEQ multiplex PCR; TCRdb's copy keeps in-frame clones and lacks some. The table lists about 22,000 clones, over 80% of them singletons, with 1.3% in the top ten. This CDR3 region has 13 residues. V was trimmed by 4 bases and J by 2 bases, leaving 8 bases between them. Germline V gene sequence: CDR1 MNHNY, CDR2 SVGAGI (reference sequence). This TCR was sampled from a female donor with metastatic renal cell carcinoma. V usage is TRBV6-6 and J usage is TRBJ1-2; D is perhaps TRBD1 (6 bases). This specimen consisted of lymph node tissue, obtained from a patient treated with anti-PD-1 therapy. The CDR3 region is CASSFDRNYGYTF. In DNA, the CDR3 is TGTGCCAGCAGTTTCGACAGGAACTATGGCTACACCTTC.